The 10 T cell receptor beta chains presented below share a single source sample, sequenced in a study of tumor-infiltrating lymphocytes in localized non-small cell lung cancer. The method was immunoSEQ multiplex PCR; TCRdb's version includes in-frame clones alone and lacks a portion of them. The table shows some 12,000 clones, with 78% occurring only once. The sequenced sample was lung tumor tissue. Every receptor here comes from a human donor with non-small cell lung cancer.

In nucleotides, the CDR3 is TGTGCCAGCAGCCAAGGCGGGGTAGCGGGGGGGCGGCAAGAGACCCAGTACTTC. This sequence encodes CASSQGGVAGGRQETQYF. The chain joins TRBV4-2 to TRBJ2-5; 11 bases line up with TRBD2. The CDR3 is 18 amino acids. Germline V gene lookup returns CDR1 LGHNA and CDR2 YNFKEQ. J gave up 2 bases and V 1 base, and 9 bases lay outside the gene matches.

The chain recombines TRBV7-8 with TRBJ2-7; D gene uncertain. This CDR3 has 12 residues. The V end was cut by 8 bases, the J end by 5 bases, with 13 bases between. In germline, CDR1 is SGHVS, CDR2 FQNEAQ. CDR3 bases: TGTGCCAGCGCCGGGCCAAACAACGAGCAGTACTTC. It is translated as CASAGPNNEQYF. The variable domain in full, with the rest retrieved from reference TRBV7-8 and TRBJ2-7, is GAGVSQSPRYKVAKRGQDVALRCDPISGHVSLFWYQQALGQGPEFLTYFQNEAQLDKSGLPSDRFFAERPEGSVSTLKIQRTQQEDSAVYLCASAGPNNEQYFGPGTRLTVT.

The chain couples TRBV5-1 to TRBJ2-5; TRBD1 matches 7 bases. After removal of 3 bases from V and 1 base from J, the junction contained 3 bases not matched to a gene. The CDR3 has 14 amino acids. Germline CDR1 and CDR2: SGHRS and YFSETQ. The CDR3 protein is CASSWTGTQETQYF. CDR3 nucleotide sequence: TGCGCCAGCAGCTGGACAGGCACCCAAGAGACCCAGTACTTC.

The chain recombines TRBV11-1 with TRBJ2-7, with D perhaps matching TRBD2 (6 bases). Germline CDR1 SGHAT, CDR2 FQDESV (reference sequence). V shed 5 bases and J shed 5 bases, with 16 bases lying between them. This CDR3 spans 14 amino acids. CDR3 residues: CASSPRGGVHEQYV. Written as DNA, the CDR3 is TGTGCCAGCAGCCCGCGCGGCGGGGTCCACGAGCAGTACGTC.

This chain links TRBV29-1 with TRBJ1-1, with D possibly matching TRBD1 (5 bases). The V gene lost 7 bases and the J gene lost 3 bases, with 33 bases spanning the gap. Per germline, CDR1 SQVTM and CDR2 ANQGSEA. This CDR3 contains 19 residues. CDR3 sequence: CSAWGRGAGSGRVDTEAFF. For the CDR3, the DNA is TGCAGCGCATGGGGTCGGGGCGCCGGGAGCGGTCGCGTGGACACTGAAGCTTTCTTT.

This chain's CDR3 is CASSVAGDGTTQYF. Here the CDR3 DNA reads TGTGCCAGCAGCGTAGCCGGGGATGGGACGACCCAGTACTTC. The rearrangement uses TRBV9 and TRBJ2-5; the D gene could be TRBD1 or TRBD2 (5 bases each). V was trimmed by 0 bases and J by 7 bases, leaving 13 bases between them. This CDR3 comprises 14 residues. CDR1 is SGDLS, CDR2 YYNGEE, per germline.

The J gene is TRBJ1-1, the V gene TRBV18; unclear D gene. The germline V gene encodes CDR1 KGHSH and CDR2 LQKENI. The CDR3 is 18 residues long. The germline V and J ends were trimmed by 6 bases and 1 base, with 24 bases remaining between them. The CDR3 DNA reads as TGTGCCAGCTCCCAATATCCTAAAGAGAGATTCTCGAACACTGAAGCTTTCTTT. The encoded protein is CASSQYPKERFSNTEAFF.

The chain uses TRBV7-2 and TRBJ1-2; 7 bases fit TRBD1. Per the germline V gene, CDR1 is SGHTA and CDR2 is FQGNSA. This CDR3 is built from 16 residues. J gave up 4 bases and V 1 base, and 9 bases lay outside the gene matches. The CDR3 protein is CASSLGTQGSGYGYTF. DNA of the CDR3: TGTGCCAGCAGCTTAGGGACACAGGGGTCAGGCTATGGCTACACCTTC.

The chain's CDR3 is CASSPRTGEGTF. The CDR3 region has the DNA TGTGCCAGCAGCCCCCGGACAGGGGAGGGCACCTTC. The chain has TRBV5-4 and TRBJ1-2; 9 bases are a match to TRBD1. There are 12 residues in the CDR3. CDR1 and CDR2 (germline): SGHNT, YYREEE (reference sequence). The junction had 8 bases not matched to a gene; V was cut back by 4 bases and J by 13 bases.

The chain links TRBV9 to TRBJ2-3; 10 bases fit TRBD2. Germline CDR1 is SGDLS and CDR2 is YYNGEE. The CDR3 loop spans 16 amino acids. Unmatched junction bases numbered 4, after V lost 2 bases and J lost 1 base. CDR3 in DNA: TGTGCCAGCAGCGTGGCTAGCGGGAGTCGCACAGATACGCAGTATTTT. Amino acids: CASSVASGSRTDTQYF.